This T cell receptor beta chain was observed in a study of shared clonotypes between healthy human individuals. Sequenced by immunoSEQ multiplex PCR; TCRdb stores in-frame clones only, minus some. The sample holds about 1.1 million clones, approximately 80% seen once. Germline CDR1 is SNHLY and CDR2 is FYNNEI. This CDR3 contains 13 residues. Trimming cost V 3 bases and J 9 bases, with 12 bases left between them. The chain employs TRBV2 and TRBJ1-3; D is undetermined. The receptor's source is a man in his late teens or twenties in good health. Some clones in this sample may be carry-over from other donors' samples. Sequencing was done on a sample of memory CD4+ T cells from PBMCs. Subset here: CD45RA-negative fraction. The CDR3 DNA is TGTGCCAGCAGTGAGATTTGGTGGAGCACCATATATTTT. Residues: CASSEIWWSTIYF.